Detailed here is one T cell receptor (beta chain). What it binds is unknown. Germline CDR1 and CDR2: LGHDT and YNNKEL (reference sequence). Trimming took off 0 bases at V and 2 bases at J, with 14 bases between the two ends. The CDR3 is 16 amino acids. In TCRdb, the RT-PCR reads were re-called with MiXCR into one record per CDR3 protein. The table lists hundreds of thousands of distinct CDR3 sequences, around 14% of them singletons, with 11% in the top ten. The data were obtained in a study of response to subunit inactivated influenza vaccine. General study results and limits: The authors proposed limited new T cell recruitment per seasonal influenza vaccination.

The sample consisted of PBMCs from blood, taken about 12 days after vaccination. The rearrangement uses TRBV3-1 and TRBJ2-7, with D uncertain. The TCR was taken from a man over 45 who received an inactivated influenza vaccine. CDR3 in amino acids: CASSQDLRTLTYEQYF. In DNA form, the CDR3 reads TGTGCCAGCAGCCAAGACCTCCGGACCCTAACCTACGAGCAGTACTTC.